The 29 T cell receptor beta chains given below trace back to one sample, sequenced in a study of technical replicates of blood from a few donors. Assay: immunoSEQ multiplex PCR; the TCRdb copy retains only in-frame clones and omits some. The sample carries 15,000 to 20,000 clones, over 80% recorded once. Source material: PBMCs. These receptor sequences come from a human donor in good health.

The chain is built from TRBV9 and TRBJ1-2; no definite D call. V lost 3 bases, J lost 3 bases, and 9 bases lay in between. Germline-derived CDR1 and CDR2 are SGDLS and YYNGEE. This CDR3 region has 13 residues. The CDR3 is CASSAGVDYGYTF. CDR3 coding DNA: TGTGCCAGCAGCGCCGGGGTGGACTATGGCTACACCTTC.

J is TRBJ1-1 and V is TRBV5-4; 8 nucleotides match TRBD1. The CDR3 consists of 18 residues. Trimming cost V 0 bases and J 0 bases; bases outside gene matches: 10. Germline V gene data show CDR1 as SGHNT and CDR2 as YYREEE (reference sequence). DNA for the CDR3: TGTGCCAGCAGCTTGGAACCTGACAGGGGTAACATGAACACTGAAGCTTTCTTT. Translated: CASSLEPDRGNMNTEAFF.

The sample holds one count of this clone. The V call is TRBV28, the J call TRBJ1-1, with 7 bases fitting TRBD1. The length of the CDR3 is 12 residues. Germline CDR1 is MDHEN and CDR2 is SYDVKM. The J segment lost 7 bases and the V segment lost 5 bases, leaving 4 bases of the junction unmatched. The CDR3 nucleotides are TGTGCCAGCAGTATACAGGGGTATGAAGCTTTCTTT. Amino acids: CASSIQGYEAFF.

The chain combines TRBV7-8 with TRBJ1-4; D is uncertain. Germline assignment: CDR1 SGHVS and CDR2 FQNEAQ. Trimming stripped 0 bases from V and 0 bases from J, with 20 bases between. The CDR3 covers 20 residues. For the CDR3, the DNA is TGTGCCAGCAGCTTAGCCGCGTTAACCCTAGGAGCTGCAACTAATGAAAAACTGTTTTTT. Translated: CASSLAALTLGAATNEKLFF.

V and J are TRBV28 and TRBJ1-5; D is unresolved. The V gene lost 3 bases and the J gene lost 6 bases, with 12 bases spanning the gap. The CDR3 loop spans 14 amino acids. Germline assignment: CDR1 MDHEN and CDR2 SYDVKM. CDR3 nucleotide sequence: TGTGCCAGCAGTTTGGGTCAGGCAGGTCAGCCCCAGCATTTT. It encodes CASSLGQAGQPQHF.

V is TRBV5-4 and J is TRBJ1-1; TRBD1 is a possible D gene (6 bases). V was pared by 2 bases and J by 3 bases, with 11 bases between. The CDR3 totals 14 residues. Germline assignment: CDR1 SGHNT and CDR2 YYREEE (reference sequence). The CDR3 nucleotides are TGTGCCAGCAGCTTTGACAGGTCGGACACTGAAGCTTTCTTT. Amino acid sequence: CASSFDRSDTEAFF.

The gene calls are TRBV27 and TRBJ2-4, with 9 bases fitting TRBD1. The junction had 3 bases not matched to a gene; V was cut back by 5 bases and J by 1 base. Germline values: CDR1 MNHEY, CDR2 SMNVEV (reference sequence). CDR3 length: 15 amino acids. CDR3 sequence (DNA): TGTGCCAGCAGTGGAGGGACAGGGGCCAAAAACATTCAGTACTTC. As protein: CASSGGTGAKNIQYF.

The chain employs TRBV4-1 and TRBJ2-1; 7 bases are shared with TRBD1. The ends lost 0 bases at V and 2 bases at J; junction bases unmatched: 1. The length of the CDR3 is 15 residues. Germline V gene data show CDR1 as MGHRA and CDR2 as YSYEKL. CDR3 in amino acids: CASSQDQGAYNEQFF. CDR3 DNA: TGCGCCAGCAGCCAAGACCAGGGGGCCTACAATGAGCAGTTCTTC.

V is TRBV2 and J is TRBJ2-1; 14 bases line up with TRBD2. V lost 7 bases to trimming and J lost 4 bases; unmatched junction nucleotides: 18. Germline assignment: CDR1 SNHLY and CDR2 FYNNEI. The length of the CDR3 is 20 residues. CDR3 loop: CASNPTTGTSGRAVYNEQFF. For the CDR3, the DNA is TGTGCCAGCAACCCAACGACCGGGACTAGCGGGAGAGCGGTATACAATGAGCAGTTCTTC.

The chain employs TRBV28 and TRBJ2-5; TRBD2 matches at 10 bases. The CDR3 runs 15 residues. CDR1 is MDHEN, CDR2 SYDVKM, per germline. Trimming cost V 2 bases and J 3 bases; bases outside gene matches: 3. The CDR3, as DNA: TGTGCCAGCAGTTTACAGCGGGAGGGTGAAGAGACCCAGTACTTC. Encoded protein: CASSLQREGEETQYF.

This CDR3 reads CASSEVRQGVHSYNEQFF. CDR3 DNA sequence: TGTGCCAGCAGTGAAGTTCGCCAGGGGGTTCACTCCTACAATGAGCAGTTCTTC. V is TRBV2 and J is TRBJ2-1, with 7 bases that match TRBD1. Germline V gene sequence: CDR1 SNHLY, CDR2 FYNNEI. V shed 1 base, J shed 0 bases, and the junction held 9 bases outside the gene matches. The CDR3 is 18 amino acids.

This clone came up once. The chain carries TRBV30 and TRBJ1-2; a weak D match, TRBD1 (6 bases). Trimming removed 3 bases from V and 1 base from J, with 15 bases in between. CDR1 GTSNPN and CDR2 SVGIG come from the germline V gene (reference sequence). The CDR3 totals 15 residues. DNA of the CDR3: TGTGCCTGGAGGGACAGCGAAGTCTTTAACTATGGCTACACCTTC. Residues: CAWRDSEVFNYGYTF.

This chain joins TRBV14 and TRBJ1-1; TRBD1 agrees at 11 bases. This CDR3 comprises 15 residues. The germline V gene encodes CDR1 SGHDN and CDR2 FVKESK. J gave up 2 bases and V 4 bases, and 3 bases lay outside the gene matches. The CDR3 DNA reads as TGTGCCAGCAGCCCGGGACAGGGGGTAAACACTGAAGCTTTCTTT. Translating gives CASSPGQGVNTEAFF.

The chain joins TRBV5-8 to TRBJ2-5; 8 bases match TRBD1. The length of the CDR3 is 16 residues. Germline values: CDR1 SGHTS, CDR2 YDEGEE. After removal of 3 bases from V and 1 base from J, the junction contained 8 bases not matched to a gene. The CDR3 region is CASSSGQGILQETQYF. Here the CDR3 DNA reads TGTGCCAGCAGCTCTGGACAGGGAATCCTCCAAGAGACCCAGTACTTC.

The CDR3 coding sequence is TGTGCCAGCAGCCCGGGCCCCAGGGGGAATGGTGGGGCCAACGTCCTGACTTTC. This translates into CASSPGPRGNGGANVLTF. V and J are TRBV5-4 and TRBJ2-6; 7 bases map to TRBD1. This CDR3 contains 18 residues. V was clipped by 4 bases and J by 3 bases; unmatched bases: 13. The germline V gene has CDR1 SGHNT and CDR2 YYREEE (reference sequence).

This rearrangement joins TRBV4-1 to TRBJ1-2; 9 nucleotides match TRBD1. Germline CDR1 is MGHRA and CDR2 is YSYEKL. The CDR3 is 15 residues long. The J segment lost 6 bases and the V segment lost 0 bases, leaving 5 bases of the junction unmatched. The CDR3, as DNA: TGCGCCAGCAGCCAAGATAAGGACAGGGGCCATGGCTACACCTTC. It specifies CASSQDKDRGHGYTF.

The V gene is TRBV30, the J gene TRBJ2-7; 7 nucleotides line up with TRBD2. The V segment lost 1 base and the J segment 0 bases; nucleotides outside the gene matches: 6. The CDR3 runs to 15 residues. Germline assignment: CDR1 GTSNPN and CDR2 SVGIG (reference sequence). CDR3 sequence reads: CAWSEGASGSYEQYF. The CDR3 bases are TGTGCCTGGAGTGAAGGTGCTAGCGGCTCCTACGAGCAGTACTTC.

The rearrangement uses TRBV7-2 and TRBJ2-7; a possible D gene is TRBD2 (6 bases). Germline V gene lookup returns CDR1 SGHTA and CDR2 FQGNSA. V dropped 5 bases and J dropped 3 bases, with 14 bases sitting between them. This CDR3 region has 14 residues. The CDR3, as DNA: TGTGCCAGCAGCACGAGGACTACCGTCTACGAGCAGTACTTC. Translating gives CASSTRTTVYEQYF.

In its sample, this clone was seen a few times. The chain has TRBV7-9 and TRBJ2-7, with D tentatively TRBD2 (5 bases). Trimming took off 4 bases at V and 2 bases at J, with 18 bases between the two ends. The CDR3 runs to 16 residues. Germline V lookup: CDR1 SEHNR, CDR2 FQNEAQ (reference sequence). This CDR3 is CASSSTGVARAYEQYF. The CDR3 coding sequence is TGTGCCAGCAGCTCAACCGGGGTAGCGCGGGCCTACGAGCAGTACTTC.

This chain links TRBV30 with TRBJ1-1, with a tentative D call TRBD1 (5 bases). Trimming stripped 5 bases from V and 0 bases from J, with 13 bases between. CDR3 length equals 14 residues. Germline CDR1 is GTSNPN and CDR2 is SVGIG (reference sequence). This CDR3 reads CAWGQGLMNTEAFF. The CDR3 DNA follows: TGTGCCTGGGGGCAGGGACTGATGAACACTGAAGCTTTCTTT.

The rearrangement links TRBV18 to TRBJ2-1; 9 nucleotides match TRBD2. Germline V gene data show CDR1 as KGHSH and CDR2 as LQKENI. The CDR3 contains 15 residues. Trimming took 2 bases from V and 6 from J; bases not matched to a gene: 5. The CDR3 region is CASSPGSGRINEQFF. The DNA of the CDR3 is TGTGCCAGCTCACCAGGGAGCGGGAGGATCAATGAGCAGTTCTTC.

The V and J genes are TRBV30 and TRBJ2-2; D gene ambiguous. V lost 2 bases, J lost 1 base, and 5 bases lay in between. The V gene's germline CDR1 is GTSNPN and CDR2 SVGIG (reference sequence). The CDR3 has 13 amino acids. CDR3 amino acids: CAWSRGNTGELFF. For the CDR3, the DNA is TGTGCCTGGAGTCGAGGGAACACCGGGGAGCTGTTTTTT. The full variable domain, rest sourced from reference TRBV30 and TRBJ2-2, is SQTIHQWPATLVQPVGSPLSLECTVEGTSNPNLYWYRQAAGRGLQLLFYSVGIGQISSEVPQNLSASRPQDRQFILSSKKLLLSDSGFYLCAWSRGNTGELFFGEGSRLTVL.

The chain uses TRBV21-1 and TRBJ2-2; TRBD1 was called by the table and not checked on the DNA. TRBV21-1 is tagged as a pseudogene. The CDR3 length is 14 residues. Here the CDR3 DNA reads TGTGCCAGCAGTCCGGACAGGAACACCGGGGAGCTGTTTTTT. Amino acids: CASSPDRNTGELFF.

This chain joins TRBV7-6 and TRBJ2-2; 9 nucleotides match TRBD1. Germline loops: CDR1 SGHVS, CDR2 FNYEAQ. This CDR3 region has 17 residues. The J segment lost 3 bases and the V segment lost 5 bases, leaving 10 bases of the junction unmatched. CDR3 DNA: TGTGCCAGCAGCAAGTCATTGGGGACAGGGTACACCGGGGAGCTGTTTTTT. It is translated as CASSKSLGTGYTGELFF.

This CDR3 reads CASCNIPSSSYEQYF. As DNA, the CDR3 is TGTGCCAGCTGTAATATACCCTCGAGCTCCTACGAGCAGTACTTC. The chain recombines TRBV6-6 with TRBJ2-7, with unresolved D. In germline, CDR1 is MNHNY, CDR2 SVGAGI (reference sequence). V lost 8 bases, J lost 0 bases, and 17 bases lay in between. This CDR3 comprises 15 residues.

The chain recombines TRBV19 with TRBJ1-1; no clear D. Trimming stripped 2 bases from V and 3 bases from J, with 10 bases between. Germline CDR1 and CDR2: LNHDA and SQIVND (reference sequence). This CDR3 region has 14 residues. The CDR3 sequence is CASSISNRDTEAFF. The CDR3 region has the DNA TGTGCCAGTAGTATATCGAACAGAGACACTGAAGCTTTCTTT.

The rearrangement joins TRBV7-8 to TRBJ2-7; 13 bases fit TRBD2. There are 16 residues in the CDR3. The V segment lost 2 bases and the J segment 5 bases; nucleotides outside the gene matches: 6. Germline lookup yields CDR1 SGHVS and CDR2 FQNEAQ. In DNA form, the CDR3 reads TGTGCCAGCAGCTTAACTAGCGGGAGGGCCGAAGACGAGCAGTACTTC. Translation: CASSLTSGRAEDEQYF.

The chain links TRBV6-1 to TRBJ1-2; 12 bases are a match to TRBD1. This CDR3 contains 18 residues. Trimming at V came to 3 bases and at J to 5 bases, leaving 13 bases not matched to a gene. Looked up from germline, CDR1 is MNHNS and CDR2 is SASEGT. DNA for the CDR3: TGTGCCAGCAGTGAGGTCAGGGACAGGGGGCTTTCAAGGTATGGCTACACCTTC. Its translation: CASSEVRDRGLSRYGYTF.

This clone was picked up one time. This chain joins TRBV10-2 and TRBJ2-2; D is perhaps TRBD1 (5 bases). Germline CDR1 WSHSY, CDR2 SAAADI. V was clipped by 3 bases and J by 0 bases, with 8 bases between them. The CDR3 is 15 residues long. The chain's CDR3 is CASSDGAPNTGELFF. The CDR3 DNA reads TGCGCCAGCAGTGATGGGGCCCCGAACACCGGGGAGCTGTTTTTT.